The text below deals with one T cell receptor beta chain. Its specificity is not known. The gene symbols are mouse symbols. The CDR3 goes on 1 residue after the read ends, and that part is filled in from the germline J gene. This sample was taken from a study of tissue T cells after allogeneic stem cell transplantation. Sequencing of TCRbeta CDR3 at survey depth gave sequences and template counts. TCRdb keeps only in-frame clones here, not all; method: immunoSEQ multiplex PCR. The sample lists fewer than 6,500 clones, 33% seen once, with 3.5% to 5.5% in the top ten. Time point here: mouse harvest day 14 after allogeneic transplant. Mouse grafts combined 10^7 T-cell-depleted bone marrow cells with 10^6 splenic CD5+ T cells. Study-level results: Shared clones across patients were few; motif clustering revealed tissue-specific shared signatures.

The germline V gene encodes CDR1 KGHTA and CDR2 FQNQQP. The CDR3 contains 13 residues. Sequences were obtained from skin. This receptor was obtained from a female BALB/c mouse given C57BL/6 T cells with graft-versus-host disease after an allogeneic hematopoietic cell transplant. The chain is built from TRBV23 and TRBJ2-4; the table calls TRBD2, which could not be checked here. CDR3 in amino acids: CSSRLGSQNTLYF. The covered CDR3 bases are TGCTCCAGCAGACTGGGCAGTCAAAACACCTTGTAC. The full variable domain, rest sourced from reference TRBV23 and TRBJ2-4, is DAAVTQKPRYLIKMKGQEAEMKCIPEKGHTAVFWYQQKQSKELKFLIYFQNQQPLDQIDMVKERFSAVCPSSSLCSLGIRTCEAEDSALYLCSSRLGSQNTLYFGAGTRLSVL.